This entry describes one T cell receptor (beta chain). What it binds is unknown. The entry originates in a study of shared clonotypes between healthy human individuals. About the research overall: There were three CD4 naive, three CD4 memory, two CD8 naive and one CD8 memory plates per donor. The study, taken as a whole, reports: When naive CD4 clonotypes were compared across four donors, about 4.9% were shared. Naive subsets generally had larger estimated richness than memory subsets.

The authors' processing: With immunoSEQ giving junction-only sequences and no quality scores, filtering differed. The data were produced by immunoSEQ multiplex PCR, yet TCRdb's version contains in-frame clones alone and is incomplete. V and J calls and clone size follow that table, whereas D and trimming were derived from the DNA. The sample carries about 1 million clones, 70% to 80% recorded once. In germline, CDR1 is SGHNT, CDR2 YYREEE (reference sequence). The CDR3 has 12 residues. V shed 3 bases and J 9 bases; nucleotides not matched to a gene: 1. The origin of this receptor is a man between 18 and 29 years old in good health. The rearrangement joins TRBV5-4 to TRBJ2-1; 9 positions agree with TRBD2. The sequencing sample was made of memory CD4+ T cells sorted from blood. Subset specified: CD45RA-negative fraction. For the CDR3, the DNA is TGTGCCAGCAGCTCACTAGCGGGTGAGCAGTTCTTC. This translates into CASSSLAGEQFF.